This entry lists 16 T cell receptor beta chains sequenced from one sample in a study of T cell responses to AZD1222 COVID-19 vaccine. Clones were sequenced by immunoSEQ multiplex PCR, and TCRdb holds only the in-frame ones, with some missing. The sample yields tens of thousands of clones, around nine tenths seen once. The sequencing used peripheral blood, collected 28 days after the second AZD1222 dose. These receptors all stem from an adult who received the AZD1222 COVID-19 vaccine.

V gene TRBV28 combines with J gene TRBJ2-7; D may be TRBD1 or TRBD2 (5 bases each). Germline loops: CDR1 MDHEN, CDR2 SYDVKM. This CDR3 has 14 residues. V lost 6 bases and J 0 bases, leaving 12 bases between the germline ends. The CDR3 loop is CASRGELLSYEQYF. CDR3 sequence (DNA): TGTGCCAGCAGGGGGGAACTCCTCTCCTACGAGCAGTACTTC.

The chain is built from TRBV11-2 and TRBJ2-7; D is perhaps TRBD1 (5 bases). The germline gives CDR1 SGHAT, CDR2 FQNNGV. Trimming removed 3 bases from V and 0 bases from J, with 6 bases in between. The CDR3 contains 13 residues. The CDR3 DNA follows: TGTGCCAGCAGCTTCAGGGTCTCCTACGAGCAGTACTTC. Protein: CASSFRVSYEQYF. Full variable domain (remainder filled in from reference TRBV11-2 and TRBJ2-7): EAGVAQSPRYKIIEKRQSVAFWCNPISGHATLYWYQQILGQGPKLLIQFQNNGVVDDSQLPKDRFSAERLKGVDSTLKIQPAKLEDSAVYLCASSFRVSYEQYFGPGTRLTVT.

The chain joins TRBV30 to TRBJ2-1; D ambiguous. Looked up from germline, CDR1 is GTSNPN and CDR2 is SVGIG (reference sequence). The CDR3 is 12 amino acids. Trimming removed 0 bases at V and 6 bases at J, with 6 bases between. CDR3 sequence: CAWSVAGNEQFF. DNA of the CDR3: TGTGCCTGGAGTGTGGCCGGCAATGAGCAGTTCTTC.

This clone is judged medium-sized. The chain recombines TRBV7-2 with TRBJ2-1, with 8 bases that match TRBD1. CDR1 and CDR2 (germline): SGHTA, FQGNSA. The length of the CDR3 is 15 residues. The junction had 6 bases not matched to a gene; V was cut back by 1 base and J by 7 bases. Written as DNA, the CDR3 is TGTGCCAGCAGCTTAGGAGGGACAGGACGGAATGAGCAGTTCTTC. This codes for CASSLGGTGRNEQFF.

The count of this clone is one. The chain uses TRBV9 and TRBJ2-1; weak D call: TRBD2 (5 bases). CDR1 and CDR2 from the germline V gene are SGDLS and YYNGEE. Trimming removed 0 bases at V and 8 bases at J, with 15 bases between. The CDR3 is 15 residues long. The CDR3 reads CASSVVGERRHEQFF. CDR3 coding DNA: TGTGCCAGCAGCGTAGTCGGAGAGAGGAGGCATGAGCAGTTCTTC. Variable domain in full (rest from reference TRBV9 and TRBJ2-1): DSGVTQTPKHLITATGQRVTLRCSPRSGDLSVYWYQQSLDQGLQFLIQYYNGEERAKGNILERFSAQQFPDLHSELNLSSLELGDSALYFCASSVVGERRHEQFFGPGTRLTVL.

This clone occurred a few times. This rearrangement joins TRBV19 to TRBJ1-6; no reliable D call. Germline V CDR1 and CDR2: LNHDA, SQIVND (reference sequence). The CDR3 extends over 12 amino acids. Trimming took off 5 bases at V and 7 bases at J, with 6 bases between the two ends. This CDR3 is CASSPPNSPLHF. CDR3 nucleotides: TGTGCCAGTAGTCCCCCGAATTCACCCCTCCACTTT.

The gene calls are TRBV7-9 and TRBJ1-1; D is uncertain. This CDR3 is 12 amino acids long. CDR1 and CDR2 from the germline V gene are SEHNR and FQNEAQ (reference sequence). V was pared by 1 base and J by 1 base, with 1 base between. Here the CDR3 reads CASSLENTEAFF. CDR3 DNA sequence: TGTGCCAGCAGCTTAGAGAACACTGAAGCTTTCTTT.

The V and J genes are TRBV7-2 and TRBJ2-3, with 10 bases that match TRBD2. The CDR3 extends over 16 amino acids. Germline V gene sequence: CDR1 SGHTA, CDR2 FQGNSA. Germline trimming cut 5 bases from V and 0 bases from J; bases unmatched to any gene: 5. The DNA of the CDR3 is TGTGCCAGCAGCCCCCGACTAGCGGGTAGCACAGATACGCAGTATTTT. This gives the protein CASSPRLAGSTDTQYF. Filled out from reference TRBV7-2 and TRBJ2-3, the complete variable domain reads GAGVSQSPSNKVTEKGKDVELRCDPISGHTALYWYRQSLGQGLEFLIYFQGNSAPDKSGLPSDRFSAERTGGSVSTLTIQRTQQEDSAVYLCASSPRLAGSTDTQYFGPGTRLTVL.

In this sample, this clone turned up a few times. V gene TRBV7-8 combines with J gene TRBJ1-1; 7 bases are a match to TRBD1. The CDR3 is made up of 14 amino acids. Germline assignment: CDR1 SGHVS and CDR2 FQNEAQ. Germline trimming cut 5 bases from V and 1 base from J; bases unmatched to any gene: 4. CDR3 bases: TGTGCCAGCAGCGCAGGGACAGCGAACACTGAAGCTTTCTTT. Its protein product is CASSAGTANTEAFF.

The chain is built from TRBV6-7 and TRBJ1-5, with D possibly matching TRBD1 (6 bases). Being an ORF, TRBV6-7 has a function that is uncertain. V shed 2 bases and J shed 1 base, with 12 bases lying between them. This CDR3 region has 16 residues. The CDR3 DNA reads TGTGCCAGCAGTTACCAGGGGCAGGGGAGCAATCAGCCCCAGCATTTT. Its protein is CASSYQGQGSNQPQHF.

The CDR3 DNA is TGCGCCAGCAGCTTAGGGAACAGGGACACTGAAGCTTTCTTT. Translating it yields CASSLGNRDTEAFF. The chain links TRBV5-1 to TRBJ1-1; a weak D match, TRBD1 (6 bases). This CDR3 region has 14 residues. The V end was cut by 2 bases, the J end by 3 bases, with 11 bases between. Per the germline V gene, CDR1 is SGHRS and CDR2 is YFSETQ.

This rearrangement joins TRBV7-9 to TRBJ2-7; D is perhaps TRBD1 (6 bases). The CDR3 runs to 14 residues. Germline CDR1 and CDR2: SEHNR and FQNEAQ (reference sequence). V was shortened by 0 bases and J by 6 bases, with 12 bases between the two germline ends. CDR3 sequence (DNA): TGTGCCAGCAGCTTAGCCGAGACAGGAGGCGAGCAGTACTTC. It codes for CASSLAETGGEQYF.

This clone has just one count. The gene calls are TRBV10-3 and TRBJ2-7; 9 nucleotides align to TRBD1. Germline values: CDR1 ENHRY, CDR2 SYGVKD. V was clipped by 6 bases and J by 4 bases; unmatched bases: 4. There are 13 residues in the CDR3. CDR3 residues: CAIRIQGAYEQYF. The CDR3 DNA reads as TGTGCCATCAGGATACAGGGGGCGTACGAGCAGTACTTC.

V is TRBV4-1 and J is TRBJ1-5; possibly TRBD1 for D (5 bases). Trimming removed 1 base from V and 7 bases from J, with 8 bases in between. The CDR3 spans 13 residues. Germline CDR1 MGHRA, CDR2 YSYEKL. CDR3 sequence (DNA): TGCGCCAGCAGCCAAGGCGGGGCCCAGCCCCAGCATTTT. This encodes CASSQGGAQPQHF.

This clone showed up just once. V is TRBV19 and J is TRBJ1-3; no definite D call. Trimming removed 5 bases at V and 4 bases at J, with 6 bases between. CDR3 length: 12 amino acids. Germline V lookup: CDR1 LNHDA, CDR2 SQIVND (reference sequence). The DNA of the CDR3 is TGTGCCAGTAGTCCTGGCGGAAACACCATATATTTT. Translating it yields CASSPGGNTIYF.

This clone was recorded only once. The V and J genes are TRBV28 and TRBJ2-2, with a tentative D call TRBD2 (5 bases). The V gene's germline CDR1 is MDHEN and CDR2 SYDVKM. The CDR3 loop spans 15 amino acids. Trimming cost V 2 bases and J 3 bases, with 10 bases left between them. The CDR3 DNA reads as TGTGCCAGCAGTTTAGGCGGAGGATACACCGGGGAGCTGTTTTTT. Its translation is CASSLGGGYTGELFF.